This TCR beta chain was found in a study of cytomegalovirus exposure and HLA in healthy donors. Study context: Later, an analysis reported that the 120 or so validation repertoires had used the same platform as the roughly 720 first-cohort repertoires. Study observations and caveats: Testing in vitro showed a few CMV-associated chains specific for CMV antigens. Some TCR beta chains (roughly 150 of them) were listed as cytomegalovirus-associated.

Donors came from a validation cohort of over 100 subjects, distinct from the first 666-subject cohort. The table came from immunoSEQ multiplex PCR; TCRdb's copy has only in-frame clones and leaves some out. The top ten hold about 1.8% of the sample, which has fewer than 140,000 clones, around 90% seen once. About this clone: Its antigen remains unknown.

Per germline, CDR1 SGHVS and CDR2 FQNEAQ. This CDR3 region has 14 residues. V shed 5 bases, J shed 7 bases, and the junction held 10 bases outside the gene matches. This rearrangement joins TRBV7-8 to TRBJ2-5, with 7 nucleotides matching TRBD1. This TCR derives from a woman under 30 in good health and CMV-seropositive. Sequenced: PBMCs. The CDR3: CASSPGQALGTQYF. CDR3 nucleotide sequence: TGTGCCAGCAGCCCTGGACAGGCCCTAGGGACCCAGTACTTC.